Here is one T cell receptor beta chain with its context. Its specificity is unknown. The assay was immunoSEQ multiplex PCR, and TCRdb's table has in-frame clones only and misses some. The sample lists approximately 52,000 clones, around 80% occurring once. The data are from a study of OX40 agonist ivuxolimab in advanced cancers. Whole-study findings and limits: Low normalized T-cell clonal expansion was additionally recorded for some nonresponders.

This TCR came from an adult with an advanced solid tumor such as melanoma, head and neck, liver or kidney cancer. The specimen comprised CD4+ or CD8+ T cells sorted from blood, sampled in a trial of the OX40 agonist ivuxolimab.

The CDR3 reads CASRMDREYGYTF. The CDR3 DNA follows: TGTGCCAGCAGAATGGACAGGGAGTACGGCTACACCTTC. The chain is built from TRBV6-5 and TRBJ1-2, with TRBD1 matching 8 bases. CDR3 length: 13 amino acids. V lost 6 bases, J lost 8 bases, and 8 bases stayed unmatched. Germline CDR1 is MNHEY and CDR2 is SVGAGI.